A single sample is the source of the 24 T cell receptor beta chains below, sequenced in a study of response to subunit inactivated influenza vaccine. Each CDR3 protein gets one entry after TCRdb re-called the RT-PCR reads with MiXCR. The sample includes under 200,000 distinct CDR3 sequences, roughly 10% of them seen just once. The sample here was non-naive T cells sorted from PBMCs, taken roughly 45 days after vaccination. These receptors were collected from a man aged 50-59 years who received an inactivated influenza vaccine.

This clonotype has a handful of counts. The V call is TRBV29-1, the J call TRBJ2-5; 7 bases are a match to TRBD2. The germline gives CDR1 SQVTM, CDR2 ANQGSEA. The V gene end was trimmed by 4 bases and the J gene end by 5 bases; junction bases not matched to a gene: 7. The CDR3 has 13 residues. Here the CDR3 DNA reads TGCAGCGTTGGGGGAGGGCCACGGGAGACCCAGTACTTC. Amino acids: CSVGGGPRETQYF.

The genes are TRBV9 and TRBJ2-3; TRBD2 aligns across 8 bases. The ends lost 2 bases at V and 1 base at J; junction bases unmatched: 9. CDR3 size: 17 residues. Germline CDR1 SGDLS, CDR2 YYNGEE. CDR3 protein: CASSVAPAGAGTDTQYF. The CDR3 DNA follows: TGTGCCAGCAGCGTCGCCCCAGCGGGGGCCGGCACAGATACGCAGTATTTT.

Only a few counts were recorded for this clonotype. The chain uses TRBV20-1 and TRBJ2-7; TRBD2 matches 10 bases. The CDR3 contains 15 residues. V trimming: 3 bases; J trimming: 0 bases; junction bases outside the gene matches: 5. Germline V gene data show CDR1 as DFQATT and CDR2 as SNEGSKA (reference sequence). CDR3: CSASLAGVSSYEQYF. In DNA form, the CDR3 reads TGCAGTGCTAGCCTAGCGGGGGTGAGCTCCTACGAGCAGTACTTC.

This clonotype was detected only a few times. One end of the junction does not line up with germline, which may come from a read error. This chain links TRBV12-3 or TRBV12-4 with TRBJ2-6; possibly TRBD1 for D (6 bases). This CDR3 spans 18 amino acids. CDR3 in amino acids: CACSLNRVWMSGANVLTF. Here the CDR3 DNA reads TGTGCCTGCAGTTTAAACAGGGTATGGATGTCTGGGGCCAACGTCCTGACTTTC.

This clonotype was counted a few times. CDR3 amino acids: CASSADRATDTQYF. DNA of the CDR3: TGTGCCAGCAGCGCGGACAGGGCCACAGATACGCAGTATTTT. The rearrangement joins TRBV5-4 to TRBJ2-3, with TRBD1 matching 8 bases. CDR1 and CDR2 from the germline V gene are SGHNT and YYREEE (reference sequence). J was trimmed by 2 bases and V by 4 bases; bases with no gene match: 3. This CDR3 spans 14 amino acids.

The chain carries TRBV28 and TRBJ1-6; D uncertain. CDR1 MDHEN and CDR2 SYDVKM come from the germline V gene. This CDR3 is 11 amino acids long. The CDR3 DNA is TGTGGTAGCTCCTATAATTCACCCCTCCACTTT. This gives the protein CGSSYNSPLHF.

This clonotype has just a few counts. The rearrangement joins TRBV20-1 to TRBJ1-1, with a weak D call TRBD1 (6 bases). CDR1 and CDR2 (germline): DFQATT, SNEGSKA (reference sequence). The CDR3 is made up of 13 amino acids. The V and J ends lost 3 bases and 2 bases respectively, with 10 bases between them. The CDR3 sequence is CSASHGTNTEAFF. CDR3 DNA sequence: TGCAGTGCTAGCCACGGGACAAACACTGAAGCTTTCTTT.

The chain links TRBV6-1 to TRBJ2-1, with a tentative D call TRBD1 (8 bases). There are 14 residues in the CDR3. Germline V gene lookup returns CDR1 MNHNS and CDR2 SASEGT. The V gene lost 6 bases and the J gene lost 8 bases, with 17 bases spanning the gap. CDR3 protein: CASRRAQGGDEQFF. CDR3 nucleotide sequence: TGTGCCAGCAGACGAGCACAGGGGGGGGATGAGCAGTTCTTC.

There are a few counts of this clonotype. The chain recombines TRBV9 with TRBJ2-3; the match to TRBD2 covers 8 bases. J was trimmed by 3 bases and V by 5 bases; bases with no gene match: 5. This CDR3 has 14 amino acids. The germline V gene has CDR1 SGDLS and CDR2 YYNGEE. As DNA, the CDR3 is TGTGCCAGCAGGCGAGCGGGAGCGACAGATACGCAGTATTTT. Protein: CASRRAGATDTQYF.

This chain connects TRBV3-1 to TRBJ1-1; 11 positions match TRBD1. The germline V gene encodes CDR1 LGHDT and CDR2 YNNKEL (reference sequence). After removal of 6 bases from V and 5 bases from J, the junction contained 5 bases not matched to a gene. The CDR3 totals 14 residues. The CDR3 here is CASSLDRGRTEAFF. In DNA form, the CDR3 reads TGTGCCAGCAGTCTGGACAGGGGGCGAACTGAAGCTTTCTTT. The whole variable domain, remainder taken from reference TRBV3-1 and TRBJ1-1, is DTAVSQTPKYLVTQMGNDKSIKCEQNLGHDTMYWYKQDSKKFLKIMFSYNNKELIINETVPNRFSPKSPDKAHLNLHINSLELGDSAVYFCASSLDRGRTEAFFGQGTRLTVV.

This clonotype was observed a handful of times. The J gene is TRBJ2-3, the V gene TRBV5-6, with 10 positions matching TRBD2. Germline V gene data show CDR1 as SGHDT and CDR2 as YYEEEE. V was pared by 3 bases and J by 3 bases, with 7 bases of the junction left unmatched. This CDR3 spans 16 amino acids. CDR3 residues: CASSWGAGGPTDTQYF. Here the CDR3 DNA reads TGTGCCAGCAGCTGGGGAGCGGGGGGGCCTACAGATACGCAGTATTTT.

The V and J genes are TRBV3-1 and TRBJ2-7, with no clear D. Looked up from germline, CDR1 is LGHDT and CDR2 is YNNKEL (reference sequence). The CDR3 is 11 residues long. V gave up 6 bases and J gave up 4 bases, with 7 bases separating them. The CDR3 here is CASRDLYEQYF. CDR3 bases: TGTGCCAGCAGGGACCTTTACGAGCAGTACTTC.

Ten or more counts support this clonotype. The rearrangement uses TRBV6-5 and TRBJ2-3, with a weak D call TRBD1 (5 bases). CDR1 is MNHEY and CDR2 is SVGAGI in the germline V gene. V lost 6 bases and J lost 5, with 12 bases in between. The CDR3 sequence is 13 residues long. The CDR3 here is CASRFLRGDTQYF. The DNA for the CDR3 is TGTGCCAGCAGGTTCCTTAGGGGAGATACGCAGTATTTT.

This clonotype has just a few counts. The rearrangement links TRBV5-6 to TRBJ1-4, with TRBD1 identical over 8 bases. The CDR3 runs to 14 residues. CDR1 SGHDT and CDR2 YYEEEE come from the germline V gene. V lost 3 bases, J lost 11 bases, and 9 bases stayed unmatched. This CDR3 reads CASSSLQGARKLFF. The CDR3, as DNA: TGTGCCAGCAGCTCCCTCCAGGGGGCGCGGAAACTGTTTTTT. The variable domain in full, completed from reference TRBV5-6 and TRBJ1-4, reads DAGVTQSPTHLIKTRGQQVTLRCSPKSGHDTVSWYQQALGQGPQFIFQYYEEEERQRGNFPDRFSGHQFPNYSSELNVNALLLGDSALYLCASSSLQGARKLFFGSGTQLSVL.

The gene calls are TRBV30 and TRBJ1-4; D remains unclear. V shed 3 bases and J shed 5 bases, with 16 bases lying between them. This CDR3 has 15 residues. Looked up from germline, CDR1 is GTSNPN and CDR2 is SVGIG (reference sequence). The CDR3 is CAWSANMLRNEKLFF. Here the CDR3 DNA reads TGTGCCTGGAGCGCTAACATGCTCCGGAATGAAAAACTGTTTTTT.

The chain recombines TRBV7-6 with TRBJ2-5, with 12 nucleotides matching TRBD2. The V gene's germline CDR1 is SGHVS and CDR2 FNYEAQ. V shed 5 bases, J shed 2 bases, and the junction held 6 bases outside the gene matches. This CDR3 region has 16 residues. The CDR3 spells CASSPGTSGPQETQYF. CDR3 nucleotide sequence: TGTGCCAGCAGCCCCGGGACTAGCGGGCCACAAGAGACCCAGTACTTC.

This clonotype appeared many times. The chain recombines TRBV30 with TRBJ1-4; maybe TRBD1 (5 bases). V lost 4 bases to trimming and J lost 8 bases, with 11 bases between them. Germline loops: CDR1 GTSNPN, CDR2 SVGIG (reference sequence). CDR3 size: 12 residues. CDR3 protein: CAWNVWGEKLFF. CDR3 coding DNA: TGTGCCTGGAACGTGTGGGGGGAAAAACTGTTTTTT.

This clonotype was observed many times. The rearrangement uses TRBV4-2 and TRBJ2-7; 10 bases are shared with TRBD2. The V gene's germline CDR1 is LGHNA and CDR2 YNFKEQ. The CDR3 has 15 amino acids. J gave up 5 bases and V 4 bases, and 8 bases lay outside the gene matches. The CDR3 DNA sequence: TGTGCCAGCAGCCCGCGAATCACTAGCGGGGACGAGCAGTACTTC. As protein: CASSPRITSGDEQYF.

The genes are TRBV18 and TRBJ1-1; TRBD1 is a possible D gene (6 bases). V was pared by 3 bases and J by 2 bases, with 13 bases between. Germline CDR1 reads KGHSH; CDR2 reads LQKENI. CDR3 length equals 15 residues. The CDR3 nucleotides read TGTGCCAGCTCACCGCTGACAGGAACTAACACTGAAGCTTTCTTT. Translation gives CASSPLTGTNTEAFF.

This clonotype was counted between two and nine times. CDR3 residues: CASSRPGGNQPQHF. As DNA, the CDR3 is TGTGCCAGCTCACGTCCCGGTGGCAATCAGCCCCAGCATTTT. The rearrangement links TRBV18 to TRBJ1-5, with D uncertain. Trimming left V 4 bases short and J 2 bases short, with 9 bases between. This CDR3 contains 14 residues. Germline loops: CDR1 KGHSH, CDR2 LQKENI. Using reference TRBV18 and TRBJ1-5 for the parts outside the CDR3, the full variable domain is NAGVMQNPRHLVRRRGQEARLRCSPMKGHSHVYWYRQLPEEGLKFMVYLQKENIIDESGMPKERFSAEFPKEGPSILRIQQVVRGDSAAYFCASSRPGGNQPQHFGDGTRLSIL.

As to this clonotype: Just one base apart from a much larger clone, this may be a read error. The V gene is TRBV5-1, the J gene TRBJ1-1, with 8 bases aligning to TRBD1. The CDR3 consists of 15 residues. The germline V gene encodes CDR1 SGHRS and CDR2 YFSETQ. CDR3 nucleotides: TGCGCCAGCACCTTGGTTCAGGGGGCGAACACTGAAGCTTTCTTT. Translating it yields CASTLVQGANTEAFF.

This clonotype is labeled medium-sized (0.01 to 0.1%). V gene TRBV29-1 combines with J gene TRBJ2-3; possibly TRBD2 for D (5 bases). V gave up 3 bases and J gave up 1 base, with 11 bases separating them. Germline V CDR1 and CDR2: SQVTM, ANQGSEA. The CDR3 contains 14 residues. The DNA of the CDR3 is TGCAGCGTTGAGTCCGGGGTAGGCACAGATACGCAGTATTTT. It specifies CSVESGVGTDTQYF.

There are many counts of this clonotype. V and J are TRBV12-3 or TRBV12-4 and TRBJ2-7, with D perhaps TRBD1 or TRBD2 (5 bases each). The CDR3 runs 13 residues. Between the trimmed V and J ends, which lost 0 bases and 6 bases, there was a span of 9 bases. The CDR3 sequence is CASSLAIGGEQYF. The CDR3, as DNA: TGTGCCAGCAGTTTAGCGATTGGGGGCGAGCAGTACTTC.

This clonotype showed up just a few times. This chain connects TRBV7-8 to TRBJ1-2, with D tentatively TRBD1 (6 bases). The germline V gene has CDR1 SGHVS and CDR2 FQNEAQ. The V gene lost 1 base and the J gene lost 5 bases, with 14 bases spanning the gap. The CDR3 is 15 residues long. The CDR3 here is CASSLGQEGAYGYTF. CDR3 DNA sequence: TGTGCCAGCAGCTTAGGACAGGAAGGGGCATATGGCTACACCTTC.